The 3 T cell receptor beta chains reported below all come from one sample, sequenced in a study of T cell repertoires in cytomegalovirus infection (dated by TCRdb to the late 2010s). These receptors have no known antigen. The sample's treatment or condition label, decoded: in vitro stimulation with specific CMV peptide epitopes to enrich CMV-specific T cells. Sequencing was performed on an Illumina HiSeq 1500. TCRdb applied fastp at Q25 and MiXCR to the public reads, then kept only in-frame beta chains. One record per CDR3 amino acid sequence lists the most common genes and DNA. For this sample there are roughly 570,000 distinct CDR3 sequences; about 39% appear just once. The leading ten clones occupy 40% to 60% of the sample. The sample in question was cultured PBMCs, obtained from culture after CMV antigen stimulation. All receptors derive from a human donor in good health (CMV status not recorded). Some clones in this sample may be carry-over from other donors' samples.

The J gene is TRBJ1-2, the V gene TRBV7-4; 7 nucleotides align to TRBD1. The germline gives CDR1 SGHVT, CDR2 SQSDAQ. V dropped 5 bases and J dropped 3; count of bases not matched to a gene: 9. The CDR3 is 15 residues long. As DNA, the CDR3 is TGTGCCAGCAGCCCCTCAGGGGGTCAGGACTATGGCTACACCTTC. The encoded protein is CASSPSGGQDYGYTF.

In this sample, this clonotype turned up once. The J gene is TRBJ2-7, the V gene TRBV12-3 or TRBV12-4; D ambiguous. V dropped 6 bases and J dropped 5 bases, with 11 bases sitting between them. The CDR3 covers 12 residues. This chain's CDR3 is CASSPFVNEQYF. The CDR3 DNA reads TGTGCCAGCAGCCCATTTGTAAACGAGCAGTACTTC.

In its sample, this clonotype was seen a few times. This chain links TRBV7-9 with TRBJ2-6; tentatively, D is TRBD1 or TRBD2 (7 bases each). Trimming shortened V by 5 bases and J by 2 bases, and 19 bases separated the two germline ends. The length of the CDR3 is 18 residues. Germline V lookup: CDR1 SEHNR, CDR2 FQNEAQ (reference sequence). CDR3 protein: CASSPVGQGGPGANVLTF. CDR3 sequence (DNA): TGTGCCAGCAGCCCAGTCGGTCAGGGGGGGCCTGGGGCCAACGTCCTGACTTTC.